Given below is one TCR beta chain in context. This entry belongs to a study of cytomegalovirus exposure and HLA in healthy donors. On the study more broadly: The same platform was used for the 120 validation repertoires and the approximately 670 first-cohort repertoires, a later analysis reported.

Some clones are missing from TCRdb's copy, which holds only in-frame ones; the method was immunoSEQ multiplex PCR. The repertoire consists of roughly 260,000 clones, with around 91% occurring once and the leading ten covering 0.37%. In germline, CDR1 is SGDLS, CDR2 YYNGEE. The CDR3 is 15 residues long. After removal of 3 bases from V and 4 bases from J, the junction contained 7 bases not matched to a gene. The chain is built from TRBV9 and TRBJ2-1; TRBD1 aligns across 7 bases. The receptor comes from a young woman in good health and CMV-seronegative. The material sequenced was PBMCs. CDR3 bases: TGTGCCAGCAGCGGGGCCAGGGGGAATTACAATGAGCAGTTCTTC. It codes for CASSGARGNYNEQFF.